The 7 T cell receptor beta chains given below trace back to one sample, sequenced in a study of Ad26.COV2.S vaccination and SARS-CoV-2 variants. Generated by immunoSEQ multiplex PCR, the TCRdb table keeps only in-frame clones and is missing some. This table holds 300,000 to 400,000 clones, around 87% found once. The treatment: about 20 received Ad26.COV2.S at low or high dose, single or two shots; five or six received placebo; per-sample allocation not given. Sampling occurred on day 63 after the first vaccine or placebo injection. The sequencing used peripheral blood, collected in a trial of Ad26.COV2.S vaccine versus placebo. All receptors derive from a person between 18 and 60 years old who received the Ad26.COV2.S COVID-19 vaccine or a placebo.

The count of this clone is one. The chain couples TRBV6-5 to TRBJ2-2; the match to TRBD1 covers 7 bases. The CDR3 is 15 residues long. The V segment lost 6 bases and the J segment 1 base; nucleotides outside the gene matches: 5. In germline, CDR1 is MNHEY, CDR2 SVGAGI. CDR3 DNA: TGTGCCAGCAGAGCCGGGACAGAGAACACCGGGGAGCTGTTTTTT. This sequence encodes CASRAGTENTGELFF.

This clone was picked up one time. The V gene is TRBV6-1, the J gene TRBJ1-2; D call uncertain. This CDR3 is 13 amino acids long. The V gene lost 0 bases and the J gene lost 8 bases, with 10 bases spanning the gap. Germline CDR1 and CDR2: MNHNS and SASEGT. The CDR3 DNA reads as TGTGCCAGCAGTGAAGCCCCAGGTCCAGGCTACACCTTC. Its protein is CASSEAPGPGYTF.

The chain joins TRBV13 to TRBJ2-7; 10 positions match TRBD2. Germline trimming cut 1 base from V and 0 bases from J; bases unmatched to any gene: 3. Germline loops: CDR1 PRHDT, CDR2 FYEKMQ (reference sequence). The CDR3 totals 16 residues. CDR3 in amino acids: CASSLAAGGASYEQYF. CDR3 DNA sequence: TGTGCCAGCAGCTTAGCAGCGGGGGGGGCCTCCTACGAGCAGTACTTC.

This chain uses TRBV24-1 with TRBJ2-5; D unresolved. There are 13 residues in the CDR3. The ends were cut back, 5 bases at V and 5 bases at J, with 11 bases in the middle. From germline, CDR1 is KGHDR and CDR2 SFDVKD. The CDR3 protein is CATSGSVPETQYF. CDR3 sequence (DNA): TGTGCCACCAGTGGCAGTGTCCCGGAGACCCAGTACTTC.

The chain combines TRBV6-5 with TRBJ1-2; D is undetermined. This CDR3 has 14 amino acids. Trimming stripped 0 bases from V and 8 bases from J, with 13 bases between. CDR1 and CDR2 from the germline V gene are MNHEY and SVGAGI. The CDR3 sequence: CASSYSRGRGGYTF. CDR3 sequence (DNA): TGTGCCAGCAGTTACTCTCGAGGTCGAGGGGGCTACACCTTC.

This clone has only a few counts. V usage is TRBV7-6 and J usage is TRBJ1-6; perhaps TRBD1 as D (5 bases). Trimming took 1 base from V and 13 from J, leaving 20 bases between them. Per germline, CDR1 SGHVS and CDR2 FNYEAQ. The CDR3 loop spans 16 amino acids. As DNA, the CDR3 is TGTGCCAGCAGCTTAGTCCCGTCCTTTGACAGTTCGCCCCTCCACTTT. Protein: CASSLVPSFDSSPLHF. Full variable domain (missing parts from reference TRBV7-6 and TRBJ1-6): GAGVSQSPRYKVTKRGQDVALRCDPISGHVSLYWYRQALGQGPEFLTYFNYEAQQDKSGLPNDRFSAERPEGSISTLTIQRTEQRDSAMYRCASSLVPSFDSSPLHFGNGTRLTVT.

V usage is TRBV6-5 and J usage is TRBJ2-5; D may correspond to TRBD1 or TRBD2 (5 bases each). Germline loops: CDR1 MNHEY, CDR2 SVGAGI. V dropped 2 bases and J dropped 5 bases, with 12 bases sitting between them. The CDR3 consists of 14 residues. CDR3 protein: CASSYGASGETQYF. CDR3 coding DNA: TGTGCCAGCAGTTACGGGGCCTCGGGGGAGACCCAGTACTTC.